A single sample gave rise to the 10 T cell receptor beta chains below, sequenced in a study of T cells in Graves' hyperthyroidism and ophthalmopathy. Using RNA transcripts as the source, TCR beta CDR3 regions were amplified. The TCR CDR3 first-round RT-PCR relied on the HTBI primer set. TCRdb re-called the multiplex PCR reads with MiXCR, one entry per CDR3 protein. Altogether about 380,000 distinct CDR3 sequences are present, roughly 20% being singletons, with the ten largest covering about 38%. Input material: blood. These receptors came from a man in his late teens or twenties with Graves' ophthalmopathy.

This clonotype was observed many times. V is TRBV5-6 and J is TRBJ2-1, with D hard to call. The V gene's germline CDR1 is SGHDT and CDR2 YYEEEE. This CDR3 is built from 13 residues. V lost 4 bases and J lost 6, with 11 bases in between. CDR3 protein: CASSQTWGNEQFF. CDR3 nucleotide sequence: TGTGCCAGCAGCCAGACATGGGGCAATGAGCAGTTCTTC.

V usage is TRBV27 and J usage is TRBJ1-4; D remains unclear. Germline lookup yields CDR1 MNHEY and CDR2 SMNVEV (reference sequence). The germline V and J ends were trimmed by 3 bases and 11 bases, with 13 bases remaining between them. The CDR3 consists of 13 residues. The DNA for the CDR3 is TGTGCCAGCAGTTTCGCGGATCCTGGGAAACTGTTTTTT. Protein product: CASSFADPGKLFF.

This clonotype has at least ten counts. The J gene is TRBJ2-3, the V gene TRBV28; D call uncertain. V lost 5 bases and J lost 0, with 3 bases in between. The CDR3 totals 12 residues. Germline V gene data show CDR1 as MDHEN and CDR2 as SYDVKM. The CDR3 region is CASSVSTDTQYF. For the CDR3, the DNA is TGTGCCAGCAGTGTGAGCACAGATACGCAGTATTTT.

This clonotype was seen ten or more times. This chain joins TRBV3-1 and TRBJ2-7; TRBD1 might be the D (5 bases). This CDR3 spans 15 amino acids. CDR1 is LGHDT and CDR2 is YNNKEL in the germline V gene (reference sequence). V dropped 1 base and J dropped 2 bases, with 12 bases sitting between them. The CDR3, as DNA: TGTGCCAGCAGCCAAGGCCGAGACAGCACCTACGAGCAGTACTTC. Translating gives CASSQGRDSTYEQYF.

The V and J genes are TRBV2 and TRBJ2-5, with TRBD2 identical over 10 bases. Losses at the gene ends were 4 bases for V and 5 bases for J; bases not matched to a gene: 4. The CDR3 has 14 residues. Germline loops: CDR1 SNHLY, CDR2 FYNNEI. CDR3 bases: TGTGCCAGCAGTGCGTGGACTAGCGGTGAGACCCAGTACTTC. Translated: CASSAWTSGETQYF.

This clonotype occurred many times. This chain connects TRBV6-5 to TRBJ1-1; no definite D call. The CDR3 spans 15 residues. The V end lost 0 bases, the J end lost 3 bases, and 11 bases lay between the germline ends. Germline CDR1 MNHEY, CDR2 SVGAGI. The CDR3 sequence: CASSYSNSGYTEAFF. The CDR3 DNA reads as TGTGCCAGCAGTTACTCGAACTCCGGGTACACTGAAGCTTTCTTT.

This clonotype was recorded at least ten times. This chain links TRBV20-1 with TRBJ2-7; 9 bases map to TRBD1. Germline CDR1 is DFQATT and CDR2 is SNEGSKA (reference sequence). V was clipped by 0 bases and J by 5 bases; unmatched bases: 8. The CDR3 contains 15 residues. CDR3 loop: CSAREHDRGSHEQYF. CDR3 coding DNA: TGCAGTGCTAGAGAACACGACAGGGGGTCCCACGAGCAGTACTTC.

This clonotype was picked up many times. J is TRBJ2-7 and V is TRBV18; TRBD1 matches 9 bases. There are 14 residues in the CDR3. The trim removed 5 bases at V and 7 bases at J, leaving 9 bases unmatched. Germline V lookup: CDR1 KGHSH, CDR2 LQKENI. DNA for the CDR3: TGTGCCAGCTCAGGCGGGACAGGGCCAGGAGAGCAGTACTTC. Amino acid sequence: CASSGGTGPGEQYF.

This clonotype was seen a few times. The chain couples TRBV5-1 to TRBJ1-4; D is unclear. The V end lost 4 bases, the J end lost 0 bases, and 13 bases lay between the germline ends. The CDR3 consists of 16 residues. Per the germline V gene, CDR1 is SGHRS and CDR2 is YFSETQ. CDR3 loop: CASSPETSATNEKLFF. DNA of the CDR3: TGCGCCAGCAGCCCAGAAACATCGGCAACTAATGAAAAACTGTTTTTT.

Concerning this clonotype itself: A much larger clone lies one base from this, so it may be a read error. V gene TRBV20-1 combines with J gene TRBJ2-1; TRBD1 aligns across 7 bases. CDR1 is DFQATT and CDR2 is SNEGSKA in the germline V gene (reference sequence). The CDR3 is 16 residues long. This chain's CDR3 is CSTRTGGRGTYNEQFF. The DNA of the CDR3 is TGCAGTACTAGAACGGGCGGCAGGGGGACCTACAATGAGCAGTTCTTC.